This entry is about one T cell receptor beta chain. The data are from a study of T-cell reconstitution after alpha-beta-depleted transplantation in children. A TCRbeta library incorporating unique molecular identifiers was prepared. TCRdb ran MiXCR on the PCR reads and lists one entry per CDR3 protein. The sample yields 440,000 or so distinct CDR3 sequences, roughly 11% seen once. Germline V lookup: CDR1 DFQATT, CDR2 SNEGSKA (reference sequence). The CDR3 length is 11 residues. Trimming removed 7 bases from V and 2 bases from J, with 9 bases in between. The specimen comprised PBMCs from the stem cell graft donor, sampled from the stem cell graft. The sequence was obtained from a human donor who donated a stem cell graft to a child with acute myeloid leukemia. The rearrangement links TRBV20-1 to TRBJ2-7; a weak D match, TRBD1 (6 bases). The CDR3 bases are TGCAGTGGCCGGGACACCTACGAGCAGTACTTC. Protein product: CSGRDTYEQYF.